This T cell receptor beta chain is drawn from a study of vaccination and CD4 T cells after COVID-19. Overall study context: Nasal swab PCR identified SARS-CoV-2 in the convalescent patients, of whom about ten were mild and one severe. Stimuli were overlapping spike peptide pools of SARS-CoV-2 and three common cold coronaviruses (HCoV-NL63, HCoV-OC43, HCoV-229E).

Note on this clonotype: The antigen is unknown.

Treatment in this sample: approximately nine-day PBMC culture with coronavirus spike peptide pools or control peptides (ViraFEST assay). With fresh IL-2 medium, half the medium was replaced on days 3 and 7. Oncomine TCR Beta short-read sequencing was applied to DNA from cultured CD4+ T cells. TCRdb passed the PCR reads through MiXCR, listing each CDR3 protein once. The table records roughly 17,000 distinct CDR3 sequences, around 55% of them present only once. Unmatched junction bases numbered 5, after V lost 4 bases and J lost 6 bases. This CDR3 region has 15 residues. Germline V gene sequence: CDR1 LGHDT, CDR2 YNNKEL (reference sequence).

V is TRBV3-1 and J is TRBJ2-2, with 10 bases matching TRBD1. Sample: CD4+ T cells from blood, cultured in vitro. This TCR derives from a human donor who had recovered from COVID-19. The CDR3 coding sequence is TGTGCCAGCAGCCCCCGGGACAGGGGAGCCGGGGAGCTGTTTTTT. This sequence encodes CASSPRDRGAGELFF.